A selection of T cell receptor beta chains follows, all from one sample in a study of T cells in Graves' hyperthyroidism and ophthalmopathy. TCRdb reanalysed the multiplex PCR reads using MiXCR and keeps one entry per CDR3 protein. In the table there are over 700,000 distinct CDR3 sequences, 18% of which are singletons. The sample consisted of blood. The receptors come from a woman aged 50 to 60 with Graves' hyperthyroidism that later progressed to Graves' ophthalmopathy. CDR3s include the opening cysteine and the closing phenylalanine or tryptophan. A D gene is named only where the DNA matches it firmly. Some rows have no size entry. The others give once, few or many, or a class for an expanded clone.

clone size: -
J gene: TRBJ2-2
D gene: -
V gene: TRBV24-1
CDR3 protein: CATSPNTGELFF
CDR3 DNA: TGTGCCACCAGTCCGAACACCGGGGAGCTGTTTTTT

clone size: -
J gene: TRBJ2-3
D gene: -
V gene: TRBV27
CDR3 protein: CASSASLDTQYF
CDR3 DNA: TGTGCCAGCAGCGCATCGTTAGATACGCAGTATTTT

clone size: -
J gene: TRBJ1-6
D gene: -
V gene: TRBV11-2
CDR3 protein: CASSQSGLTPGNSPLHF
CDR3 DNA: TGCGCCAGCAGCCAATCTGGGTTAACTCCGGGTAATTCACCCCTCCACTTT

clone size: -
J gene: TRBJ1-2
D gene: TRBD1
V gene: TRBV15
CDR3 protein: CATSREGTGYGYTF
CDR3 DNA: TGTGCCACCAGCAGAGAGGGGACAGGCTATGGCTACACCTTC

clone size: few
J gene: TRBJ1-2
D gene: -
V gene: TRBV6-1
CDR3 protein: CASSATPINYGYTF
CDR3 DNA: TGTGCCAGCAGCGCCACCCCAATTAACTATGGCTACACCTTC

clone size: -
J gene: TRBJ1-5
D gene: TRBD1
V gene: TRBV7-9
CDR3 protein: CASSLGTGAINQPQHF
CDR3 DNA: TGTGCCAGCAGCTTAGGCACAGGGGCGATCAATCAGCCCCAGCATTTT

clone size: many
J gene: TRBJ2-1
D gene: TRBD1
V gene: TRBV9
CDR3 protein: CASSSRPGQGATEQFF
CDR3 DNA: TGTGCCAGCAGCTCTAGACCGGGACAGGGCGCGACTGAGCAGTTCTTC

clone size: few
J gene: TRBJ1-2
D gene: -
V gene: TRBV5-1
CDR3 protein: CASSLGSRSYGYTF
CDR3 DNA: TGCGCCAGCAGCTTGGGCAGCCGCTCCTATGGCTACACCTTC

clone size: few
J gene: TRBJ1-2
D gene: -
V gene: TRBV18
CDR3 protein: CASTTQVQGTSYGYTF
CDR3 DNA: TGTGCCAGCACCACTCAGGTTCAGGGAACGAGCTATGGCTACACCTTC

clone size: many
J gene: TRBJ1-1
D gene: -
V gene: TRBV15
CDR3 protein: CATSGYVQGRVNTEAFF
CDR3 DNA: TGTGCCACCAGCGGATATGTACAGGGACGGGTGAACACTGAAGCTTTCTTT

clone size: many
J gene: TRBJ2-2
D gene: -
V gene: TRBV20-1
CDR3 protein: CSASPWGRLSGELFF
CDR3 DNA: TGCAGTGCTAGTCCCTGGGGGCGGTTATCCGGGGAGCTGTTTTTT

clone size: many
J gene: TRBJ2-5
D gene: -
V gene: TRBV18
CDR3 protein: CASSPGRNQETQYF
CDR3 DNA: TGTGCCAGCTCACCAGGCAGAAATCAAGAGACCCAGTACTTC

clone size: -
J gene: TRBJ2-7
D gene: TRBD1
V gene: TRBV3-1
CDR3 protein: CASSRRQGAWNEQYF
CDR3 DNA: TGTGCCAGCAGCCGGAGACAGGGGGCTTGGAACGAGCAGTACTTC

clone size: many
J gene: TRBJ1-2
D gene: TRBD1
V gene: TRBV2
CDR3 protein: CASSEGTGINYGYTF
CDR3 DNA: TGTGCCAGCAGTGAAGGGACAGGGATTAACTATGGCTACACCTTC

clone size: -
J gene: TRBJ1-1
D gene: -
V gene: TRBV5-8
CDR3 protein: CASSLGRAMNTEAFF
CDR3 DNA: TGTGCCAGCAGCTTGGGGCGGGCCATGAACACTGAAGCTTTCTTT

clone size: -
J gene: TRBJ2-7
D gene: -
V gene: TRBV9
CDR3 protein: CASSGHRDNSYEQYF
CDR3 DNA: TGTGCCAGCAGCGGCCACCGGGACAACTCCTACGAGCAGTACTTC

clone size: -
J gene: TRBJ1-1
D gene: -
V gene: TRBV15
CDR3 protein: CATSRGRVEAFF
CDR3 DNA: TGTGCCACCAGCAGAGGGAGGGTAGAAGCTTTCTTT

clone size: -
J gene: TRBJ2-1
D gene: -
V gene: TRBV7-9
CDR3 protein: CASSLALQGPYNEQFF
CDR3 DNA: TGTGCCAGCAGCTTAGCTTTACAGGGACCTTACAATGAGCAGTTCTTC

clone size: many
J gene: TRBJ2-7
D gene: -
V gene: TRBV12-3/TRBV12-4
CDR3 protein: CASTQAGTLSYEQYF
CDR3 DNA: TGTGCCAGCACTCAAGCCGGGACATTGAGCTACGAGCAGTACTTC

clone size: -
J gene: TRBJ2-5
D gene: TRBD1
V gene: TRBV11-2
CDR3 protein: CASSLLQGDQETQYF
CDR3 DNA: TGTGCCAGCAGCCTCTTACAGGGGGACCAAGAGACCCAGTACTTC

clone size: many
J gene: TRBJ1-2
D gene: -
V gene: TRBV3-1
CDR3 protein: CASSQGGGRNGYTF
CDR3 DNA: TGTGCCAGCAGCCAAGGCGGGGGACGAAATGGCTACACCTTC

clone size: many
J gene: TRBJ1-6
D gene: -
V gene: TRBV3-1
CDR3 protein: CASSQGVRGLNSPLHF
CDR3 DNA: TGTGCCAGCAGCCAAGGGGTACGGGGCTTGAATTCACCCCTCCACTTT

clone size: many
J gene: TRBJ2-6
D gene: TRBD1
V gene: TRBV7-9
CDR3 protein: CASSSQGAGANVLTF
CDR3 DNA: TGTGCCAGCAGCTCTCAGGGGGCTGGGGCCAACGTCCTGACTTTC

clone size: many
J gene: TRBJ2-1
D gene: -
V gene: TRBV30
CDR3 protein: CAWSGQGNEQFF
CDR3 DNA: TGTGCCTGGAGTGGGCAGGGCAATGAGCAGTTCTTC